The rows below give T cell receptor beta chains drawn from one sample of a study of blood T cell repertoires in COVID-19. Method: immunoSEQ multiplex PCR; TCRdb's copy keeps in-frame clones and lacks some. The sample has hundreds of thousands of clones; about nine tenths are singletons. Sequenced: peripheral blood. The receptors come from a woman between 55 and 75 years old who had recovered from COVID-19. The CDR3 runs from the conserved cysteine through the conserved F or W. A D gene is named only where the DNA matches it firmly. A row's size may be missing; if present it is once, few, many or a size class.

v_gene: TRBV11-2
abundance: -
d_gene: TRBD1
j_gene: TRBJ1-2
CDR3nt: TGTGCCAGCAGCTTTACAGGGGGCGCGAATGGCTACACCTTC
CDR3aa: CASSFTGGANGYTF

v_gene: TRBV27
abundance: -
d_gene: TRBD1
j_gene: TRBJ1-2
CDR3nt: TGTGCCAGCAGTTTATTATCGACAGGGGGCTTAAATGGCTACACCTTC
CDR3aa: CASSLLSTGGLNGYTF

v_gene: TRBV6-2/TRBV6-3
abundance: -
d_gene: TRBD2
j_gene: TRBJ2-1
CDR3nt: TGTGCCAGCAGTTACGCCTCGCTAGCGGGGGCTGGCAATGAGCAGTTCTTC
CDR3aa: CASSYASLAGAGNEQFF

v_gene: TRBV5-8
abundance: -
d_gene: TRBD1
j_gene: TRBJ1-5
CDR3nt: TGTGCCAGCAGCTTGGGACAGGGGGGCAATCAGCCCCAGCATTTT
CDR3aa: CASSLGQGGNQPQHF

v_gene: TRBV9
abundance: once
d_gene: -
j_gene: TRBJ2-2
CDR3nt: TGTGCCAGCAGCGTAGTGGGACTCAACACCGGGGAGCTGTTTTTT
CDR3aa: CASSVVGLNTGELFF

v_gene: TRBV5-1
abundance: once
d_gene: -
j_gene: TRBJ1-6
CDR3nt: TGCGCCAGCAGCCCGCCTCGGGGGGACTCACCCCTCCACTTT
CDR3aa: CASSPPRGDSPLHF

v_gene: TRBV2
abundance: -
d_gene: -
j_gene: TRBJ2-7
CDR3nt: TGTGCCAGCAGTCTGGCCGGGTACGAGCAGTACTTC
CDR3aa: CASSLAGYEQYF

v_gene: TRBV28
abundance: -
d_gene: TRBD1
j_gene: TRBJ2-5
CDR3nt: TGTGCCAGCAGTTTACCCTCAGGGGGCGTGGAGACCCAGTACTTC
CDR3aa: CASSLPSGGVETQYF

v_gene: TRBV29-1
abundance: -
d_gene: TRBD2
j_gene: TRBJ2-2
CDR3nt: TGCAGCATTCGTGGACTAGCTAACACCGGGGAGCTGTTTTTT
CDR3aa: CSIRGLANTGELFF

v_gene: TRBV4-1
abundance: -
d_gene: -
j_gene: TRBJ2-7
CDR3nt: TGCGCCAGCAGCCAAGATCCAGGGGACTCCTACGAGCAGTACTTC
CDR3aa: CASSQDPGDSYEQYF

v_gene: TRBV10-3
abundance: -
d_gene: TRBD2
j_gene: TRBJ2-1
CDR3nt: TGTGCCATCAGGAGGGAGGGTCAGGACAATGAGCAGTTCTTC
CDR3aa: CAIRREGQDNEQFF

v_gene: TRBV27
abundance: -
d_gene: TRBD1
j_gene: TRBJ1-4
CDR3nt: TGTGCCAGCAGCCGGGGACAGGCGGTTATCGGTGAAAAACTGTTTTTT
CDR3aa: CASSRGQAVIGEKLFF

v_gene: TRBV7-2
abundance: -
d_gene: TRBD1
j_gene: TRBJ2-2
CDR3nt: TGTGCCAGCAGCTTAGCGCTAGGGACAGGGAGTACCGGGGAGCTGTTTTTT
CDR3aa: CASSLALGTGSTGELFF

v_gene: TRBV9
abundance: few
d_gene: -
j_gene: TRBJ1-6
CDR3nt: TGTGCCAGCAACGTAGGACGGGATTCACCCCTCCACTTT
CDR3aa: CASNVGRDSPLHF

v_gene: TRBV4-1
abundance: -
d_gene: TRBD2
j_gene: TRBJ2-1
CDR3nt: TGCGCCAGCAGCCAAGATAGGGGACTAGGTTTCTATGAGCAGTTCTTC
CDR3aa: CASSQDRGLGFYEQFF

v_gene: TRBV5-4
abundance: -
d_gene: TRBD2
j_gene: TRBJ2-5
CDR3nt: TGTGCCAGCAGCTCCGGGACTAGTAGAGAGACCCAGTACTTC
CDR3aa: CASSSGTSRETQYF

v_gene: TRBV6-5
abundance: -
d_gene: -
j_gene: TRBJ2-7
CDR3nt: TGTGCCAGCAGTTACCGCTCGACGGGGAGTTACGAGCAGTACTTC
CDR3aa: CASSYRSTGSYEQYF

v_gene: TRBV29-1
abundance: -
d_gene: -
j_gene: TRBJ1-2
CDR3nt: TGCAGCGTCCACAGGGAGTCTGCCTATGGCTACACCTTC
CDR3aa: CSVHRESAYGYTF

v_gene: TRBV24-1
abundance: -
d_gene: -
j_gene: TRBJ2-3
CDR3nt: TGTGCCACCAGTGATTTTTACAGGAGCACAGATACGCAGTATTTT
CDR3aa: CATSDFYRSTDTQYF

v_gene: TRBV28
abundance: -
d_gene: -
j_gene: TRBJ1-2
CDR3nt: TGTGCCAGCAGTCTTACAGACTATGGCTACACCTTC
CDR3aa: CASSLTDYGYTF

v_gene: TRBV7-8
abundance: once
d_gene: TRBD1
j_gene: TRBJ2-6
CDR3nt: TGTGCCAGCAGCTTAGCCCCACAGGGGTCAGGGGCCAACGTCCTGACTTTC
CDR3aa: CASSLAPQGSGANVLTF

v_gene: TRBV27
abundance: many
d_gene: -
j_gene: TRBJ1-2
CDR3nt: TGTGCCAGCAGTTCGCCACGGTTTAACTATGGCTACACCTTC
CDR3aa: CASSSPRFNYGYTF

v_gene: TRBV6-5
abundance: -
d_gene: TRBD2
j_gene: TRBJ2-7
CDR3nt: TGTGCCAGCAGTTACATCAGCGGGGGAATAAACTACGAGCAGTACTTC
CDR3aa: CASSYISGGINYEQYF

v_gene: TRBV20-1
abundance: many
d_gene: -
j_gene: TRBJ1-2
CDR3nt: TGCAGTGCTAGTCCTTCAGGGGCCGGGTATGGCTACACCTTC
CDR3aa: CSASPSGAGYGYTF

v_gene: TRBV10-3
abundance: -
d_gene: -
j_gene: TRBJ1-4
CDR3nt: TGTGCCATCAGTGATTTCGCGGGGGGGTTGACTAATGAAAAACTGTTTTTT
CDR3aa: CAISDFAGGLTNEKLFF

v_gene: TRBV19
abundance: -
d_gene: -
j_gene: TRBJ1-2
CDR3nt: TGTGCCAGTAGTATTACGGAGATTCTATTCAATGGCTACACCTTC
CDR3aa: CASSITEILFNGYTF

v_gene: TRBV28
abundance: -
d_gene: TRBD1
j_gene: TRBJ1-5
CDR3nt: TGTGCCAGCAGTCCCCGGACAGGCGGACGCCAGCCCCAGCATTTT
CDR3aa: CASSPRTGGRQPQHF

v_gene: TRBV20-1
abundance: once
d_gene: -
j_gene: TRBJ2-1
CDR3nt: TGCAGTGCTAGTGAGGGACTTTACAATGAGCAGTTCTTC
CDR3aa: CSASEGLYNEQFF

v_gene: TRBV9
abundance: -
d_gene: -
j_gene: TRBJ2-1
CDR3nt: TGTGCCAGCAGCGTAGTTGCGGGGTCATTCAATGAGCAGTTCTTC
CDR3aa: CASSVVAGSFNEQFF

v_gene: TRBV7-8
abundance: once
d_gene: TRBD2
j_gene: TRBJ2-5
CDR3nt: TGTGCCAGCAGCTTGGTCGGGGGGGCAGAGACCCAGTACTTC
CDR3aa: CASSLVGGAETQYF

v_gene: TRBV27
abundance: -
d_gene: TRBD1
j_gene: TRBJ2-3
CDR3nt: TGTGCCAGCAGTTTTTCCGGGACAGGAACAGATACGCAGTATTTT
CDR3aa: CASSFSGTGTDTQYF

v_gene: TRBV3-1/TRBV3-2
abundance: -
d_gene: TRBD2
j_gene: TRBJ2-7
CDR3nt: TGTGCCAGCAGCCCCCCTCTGCTAGCGGGGGGGCGCCACGAGCAGTACTTC
CDR3aa: CASSPPLLAGGRHEQYF

v_gene: TRBV6-2/TRBV6-3
abundance: -
d_gene: TRBD1
j_gene: TRBJ1-5
CDR3nt: TGTGCCAGCAGCTCGGGAGGGGGCGGGCGTCAGCCCCAGCATTTT
CDR3aa: CASSSGGGGRQPQHF

v_gene: TRBV7-2
abundance: -
d_gene: -
j_gene: TRBJ2-1
CDR3nt: TGTGCCAGCAGCTTCCCCCCCGCGAATAACCACAATGAGCAGTTCTTC
CDR3aa: CASSFPPANNHNEQFF

v_gene: TRBV3-1/TRBV3-2
abundance: -
d_gene: -
j_gene: TRBJ2-7
CDR3nt: TGTGCCAGCAGCTACGATCTGTCTGAGATCTACGAGCAGTACTTC
CDR3aa: CASSYDLSEIYEQYF

v_gene: TRBV6-5
abundance: -
d_gene: -
j_gene: TRBJ1-3
CDR3nt: TGTGCCAGCTGGGCCCCTGGTTCCTCTGGAAACACCATATATTTT
CDR3aa: CASWAPGSSGNTIYF

v_gene: TRBV5-4
abundance: once
d_gene: -
j_gene: TRBJ1-6
CDR3nt: TGTGCCAGCAGCTTGGACAGTAGTGGCAGTTCACCCCTCCACTTT
CDR3aa: CASSLDSSGSSPLHF

v_gene: TRBV10-3
abundance: once
d_gene: -
j_gene: TRBJ2-3
CDR3nt: TGTGCCATGCAGACTAACCCCACACCCACAGATACGCAGTATTTT
CDR3aa: CAMQTNPTPTDTQYF

v_gene: TRBV28
abundance: -
d_gene: -
j_gene: TRBJ2-7
CDR3nt: TGTGCCAGCAGTCCTACGGACTCGCCCCCCGAGCAGTACTTC
CDR3aa: CASSPTDSPPEQYF

v_gene: TRBV9
abundance: -
d_gene: TRBD2
j_gene: TRBJ2-1
CDR3nt: TGTGCCAGCACCACTAGCGGGGCCCTCAATGAGCAGTTCTTC
CDR3aa: CASTTSGALNEQFF